The TCR beta chain described here comes from a study of siplizumab effects on memory and regulatory T cells. Using immunoSEQ multiplex PCR, the repertoire was profiled, and TCRdb retains in-frame clones only, with some absent. Of roughly 60,000 clones in the sample, 85% to 95% were seen once. The study's findings and limits: The study found naive T cells seemingly more diverse than memory cells and seemingly major alloresponse contributors. Proliferating siplizumab-cultured Tregs lacked confirmed suppressive function. Under siplizumab, an average roughly 70% of mappable alloreactive CD4+ clones were Treg-derived, compared with roughly 27% in controls.

From germline, CDR1 is SGDLS and CDR2 YYNGEE. V lost 3 bases, J lost 2 bases, and 7 bases stayed unmatched. This CDR3 contains 16 residues. As to this clone: The antigen is undetermined.

The sample consisted of CD8+ T cells sorted from blood. The gene calls are TRBV9 and TRBJ1-3, with 8 bases aligning to TRBD1. The receptor was derived from a human donor in good health. CDR3 sequence: CASSGDRGEAGNTIYF. CDR3 sequence (DNA): TGTGCCAGCAGCGGCGACAGGGGAGAAGCTGGAAACACCATATATTTT.